Shown below are 32 T cell receptor beta chains from a single sample sequenced in a study of T-cell memory formation after mild COVID-19. TCRdb called the 5' RACE reads again in MiXCR, with one record for every CDR3 protein. The sample holds approximately 170,000 distinct CDR3 sequences, approximately 13% seen once. The sample comprised PBMCs or a T cell subset sorted from them (not recorded which). These receptors all come from a young man who had mild COVID-19 (a few samples of this study predate the infection). Cell type and time point are not known.

CDR3 nucleotide sequence: TGTGCCACGACCGGGACAGGGAACGAAAAACTGTTTTTT. The encoded protein is CATTGTGNEKLFF. The chain is built from TRBV19 and TRBJ1-4; 9 nucleotides line up with TRBD1. Germline trimming cut 10 bases from V and 8 bases from J; bases unmatched to any gene: 8. Per the germline V gene, CDR1 is LNHDA and CDR2 is SQIVND (reference sequence). This CDR3 has 13 residues.

The chain has TRBV12-3 or TRBV12-4 and TRBJ1-5; 7 nucleotides match TRBD1. Losses at the gene ends were 0 bases for V and 7 bases for J; bases not matched to a gene: 6. The CDR3 runs to 15 residues. CDR3 in DNA: TGTGCCAGCAGTTTAGCGGACAGGCCCAGGCAGCCCCAGCATTTT. It codes for CASSLADRPRQPQHF.

J is TRBJ2-7 and V is TRBV7-2, with D possibly TRBD1 on 6 matching bases. The germline V and J ends were trimmed by 3 bases and 1 base, with 13 bases remaining between them. Germline V gene lookup returns CDR1 SGHTA and CDR2 FQGNSA. The CDR3 contains 15 residues. Here the CDR3 DNA reads TGTGCCAGCAGCTTGGCAGTGGGACAATCCTACGAGCAGTACTTC. Its translation is CASSLAVGQSYEQYF.

This clonotype has a handful of counts. The J gene is TRBJ1-1, the V gene TRBV12-3 or TRBV12-4; unclear D gene. CDR3 length: 13 residues. The ends were cut back, 2 bases at V and 4 bases at J, with 8 bases in the middle. The chain's CDR3 is CASSLIPATEAFF. CDR3 in DNA: TGTGCCAGCAGTTTAATCCCAGCCACTGAAGCTTTCTTT.

This clonotype was observed a handful of times. The V and J genes are TRBV4-1 and TRBJ1-2, with D unclear. V dropped 0 bases and J dropped 8 bases, with 13 bases sitting between them. Germline V gives CDR1 MGHRA, CDR2 YSYEKL. This CDR3 spans 14 amino acids. CDR3 amino acids: CASSQDLYWQGYTF. In DNA form, the CDR3 reads TGCGCCAGCAGCCAAGATCTTTATTGGCAAGGCTACACCTTC.

The V call is TRBV7-2, the J call TRBJ1-1, with D perhaps matching TRBD1 (5 bases). V shed 2 bases and J shed 0 bases, with 7 bases lying between them. The CDR3 is 14 amino acids. The germline V gene encodes CDR1 SGHTA and CDR2 FQGNSA. The CDR3 DNA reads as TGTGCCAGCAGCTTAAAGGGGCTGAACACTGAAGCTTTCTTT. This translates into CASSLKGLNTEAFF.

This clonotype showed up just a few times. This chain joins TRBV7-9 and TRBJ1-2; D gene unclear. This CDR3 has 13 residues. Trimming removed 10 bases at V and 4 bases at J, with 16 bases between. Germline V gene sequence: CDR1 SEHNR, CDR2 FQNEAQ (reference sequence). CDR3 in amino acids: CATELGFGYGYTF. CDR3 in DNA: TGTGCCACAGAGCTGGGGTTCGGCTATGGCTACACCTTC. The whole variable domain, remainder taken from reference TRBV7-9 and TRBJ1-2, is DTGVSQNPRHKITKRGQNVTFRCDPISEHNRLYWYRQTLGQGPEFLTYFQNEAQLEKSRLLSDRFSAERPKGSFSTLEIQRTEQGDSAMYLCATELGFGYGYTFGSGTRLTVV.

The rearrangement uses TRBV5-1 and TRBJ1-1, with D possibly being TRBD1 (6 bases). Germline V gene lookup returns CDR1 SGHRS and CDR2 YFSETQ. The CDR3 sequence is 13 residues long. Trimming removed 4 bases from V and 3 bases from J, with 10 bases in between. CDR3 protein: CASSDGGHTEAFF. In DNA, the CDR3 is TGCGCCAGCAGCGACGGGGGGCACACTGAAGCTTTCTTT. Full variable domain (remainder filled in from reference TRBV5-1 and TRBJ1-1): KAGVTQTPRYLIKTRGQQVTLSCSPISGHRSVSWYQQTPGQGLQFLFEYFSETQRNKGNFPGRFSGRQFSNSRSEMNVSTLELGDSALYLCASSDGGHTEAFFGQGTRLTVV.

CDR3 nucleotides: TGTGCCAGCAGAATCTCCAGGAATAGCAATCAGCCCCAGCATTTT. It is translated as CASRISRNSNQPQHF. The rearrangement joins TRBV6-5 to TRBJ1-5; D is uncertain. CDR1 is MNHEY and CDR2 is SVGAGI in the germline V gene. Trimming left V 6 bases short and J 0 bases short, with 12 bases between. This CDR3 contains 15 residues.

The V call is TRBV20-1, the J call TRBJ1-3; D gene unclear. V was shortened by 5 bases and J by 2 bases, with 16 bases between the two germline ends. CDR1 DFQATT and CDR2 SNEGSKA come from the germline V gene (reference sequence). CDR3 length equals 15 residues. The CDR3 reads CSAAASGRPGNTIYF. The CDR3 DNA is TGCAGTGCTGCGGCTTCAGGCCGTCCTGGAAACACCATATATTTT.

The chain recombines TRBV12-5 with TRBJ1-1; D might be TRBD1 (5 bases). V was cut by 1 base and J by 3 bases, with 18 bases left in between. Germline V gives CDR1 LGHNT, CDR2 FRNRAP. The CDR3 length is 17 residues. Here the CDR3 DNA reads TGTGCTAGTGGTTTGGCAGAAAGTTGGCAGGGAGACACTGAAGCTTTCTTT. Encoded protein: CASGLAESWQGDTEAFF.

As DNA, the CDR3 is TGCAGTGCTACTTTGCGGGGGGGCCCGCGCACAGATACGCAGTATTTT. It translates to CSATLRGGPRTDTQYF. The chain carries TRBV20-1 and TRBJ2-3, with 9 bases lining up with TRBD2. Germline values: CDR1 DFQATT, CDR2 SNEGSKA (reference sequence). The CDR3 extends over 16 amino acids. With 4 bases clipped from V and 1 base from J, the junction kept 9 bases outside the gene matches.

This clonotype appeared a few times. The J gene is TRBJ2-6, the V gene TRBV9; 11 bases fit TRBD1. With V trimmed by 4 bases and J by 2 bases, 5 bases remained unmatched. CDR1 is SGDLS, CDR2 YYNGEE, per germline. The CDR3 is 17 amino acids. CDR3 bases: TGTGCCAGCAGCAAAACGGGACAGGGGGCTGGGGCCAACGTCCTGACTTTC. Translated, it gives CASSKTGQGAGANVLTF.

The rearrangement uses TRBV4-1 and TRBJ2-3; a possible D gene is TRBD2 (6 bases). The V end was cut by 4 bases, the J end by 6 bases, with 20 bases between. Germline assignment: CDR1 MGHRA and CDR2 YSYEKL. This CDR3 has 16 amino acids. The CDR3 loop reads CASSPGINGGVDTQYF. CDR3 DNA sequence: TGCGCCAGCAGCCCTGGAATAAACGGGGGAGTGGATACGCAGTATTTT.

In its sample, this clonotype was seen a few times. This chain connects TRBV5-1 to TRBJ1-2, with no clear D. This CDR3 contains 15 residues. Germline V gene data show CDR1 as SGHRS and CDR2 as YFSETQ. The ends were cut back, 4 bases at V and 0 bases at J, with 13 bases in the middle. CDR3 nucleotides: TGCGCCAGCAGCCCGGCGGGTGGGGCTAACTATGGCTACACCTTC. It specifies CASSPAGGANYGYTF.

This clonotype was counted many times. V usage is TRBV4-3 and J usage is TRBJ1-6; TRBD1 agrees at 7 bases. J gave up 7 bases and V 0 bases, and 3 bases lay outside the gene matches. The CDR3 runs 15 residues. Germline V CDR1 and CDR2: LGHNA, YSLEER. The CDR3 reads CASSQDGTDNSPLHF. The CDR3, as DNA: TGCGCCAGCAGCCAAGACGGGACAGACAATTCACCCCTCCACTTT.

The rearrangement uses TRBV20-1 and TRBJ1-2; TRBD1 is a possible D gene (6 bases). The CDR3 has 13 residues. Germline V gives CDR1 DFQATT, CDR2 SNEGSKA (reference sequence). Deletions cut 1 base from V and 6 bases from J, with 12 bases between. CDR3 bases: TGCAGTGCTAGAGTAGTTGCAGGGGATGGCTACACCTTC. This encodes CSARVVAGDGYTF.

This clonotype was found a few times. This chain links TRBV20-1 with TRBJ1-5; D is uncertain. V lost 0 bases to trimming and J lost 7 bases, with 16 bases between them. The CDR3 has 15 residues. Germline V CDR1 and CDR2: DFQATT, SNEGSKA (reference sequence). The CDR3 spells CSARDHSETAQPQHF. In DNA, the CDR3 is TGCAGTGCTAGAGATCATTCGGAGACGGCGCAGCCCCAGCATTTT.

This clonotype was picked up many times. The rearrangement uses TRBV20-1 and TRBJ2-7, with TRBD1 identical over 10 bases. The V segment lost 3 bases and the J segment 5 bases; nucleotides outside the gene matches: 7. Germline V CDR1 and CDR2: DFQATT, SNEGSKA (reference sequence). This CDR3 comprises 14 residues. CDR3 region: CSASSGTGVNEQYF. Written as DNA, the CDR3 is TGCAGTGCTAGTTCCGGGACAGGGGTCAACGAGCAGTACTTC.

This sequence joins TRBV30 and TRBJ2-7, with D unresolved. The V end lost 4 bases, the J end lost 1 base, and 14 bases lay between the germline ends. CDR1 is GTSNPN, CDR2 SVGIG, per germline (reference sequence). The CDR3 spans 14 residues. CDR3 in DNA: TGTGCCTGGACCCCGGAAGGGTTTTCCTACGAGCAGTACTTC. Translating it yields CAWTPEGFSYEQYF.

This clonotype was seen at least ten times. This chain connects TRBV7-6 to TRBJ2-7; no clear D. The germline V and J ends were trimmed by 0 bases and 3 bases, with 6 bases remaining between them. From germline, CDR1 is SGHVS and CDR2 FNYEAQ. CDR3 length: 13 amino acids. The CDR3 nucleotides read TGTGCCAGCAGCTTAGCGGACGGCTACGAGCAGTACTTC. Encoded protein: CASSLADGYEQYF.

This clonotype was recorded a few times. This sequence joins TRBV6-2 or TRBV6-3 and TRBJ2-3, with 9 nucleotides matching TRBD2. The germline V gene has CDR1 MNHEY and CDR2 SVGEGT. CDR3 size: 14 residues. V lost 6 bases, J lost 5 bases, and 6 bases stayed unmatched. The CDR3 DNA reads TGTGCCAGCAGAGGCGGGGGGGCCGAAGATACGCAGTATTTT. Translating it yields CASRGGGAEDTQYF.

The rearrangement uses TRBV7-8 and TRBJ1-5; the D is unclear. The V end was cut by 4 bases, the J end by 5 bases, with 12 bases between. Germline CDR1 SGHVS, CDR2 FQNEAQ. The CDR3 extends over 14 amino acids. CDR3 nucleotides: TGTGCCAGCAGCTCGATGGCAGGCTATCAGCCCCAGCATTTT. This sequence encodes CASSSMAGYQPQHF.

This clonotype appeared a few times. The chain recombines TRBV3-1 with TRBJ2-3, with 10 bases identical to TRBD2. V lost 0 bases and J lost 4; bases outside the gene matches: 4. The germline V gene encodes CDR1 LGHDT and CDR2 YNNKEL (reference sequence). The CDR3 consists of 16 residues. The CDR3 here is CASSQDLAGDSDTQYF. The CDR3 region has the DNA TGTGCCAGCAGCCAAGATCTAGCGGGGGATTCAGATACGCAGTATTTT.

This clonotype was observed a handful of times. The V and J genes are TRBV28 and TRBJ2-3, with a possible D match to TRBD1 (6 bases). Germline V gene data show CDR1 as MDHEN and CDR2 as SYDVKM. Trimming cost V 7 bases and J 6 bases, with 23 bases left between them. This CDR3 is 16 amino acids long. The CDR3, as DNA: TGTGCCAGCACCTCGCCGGGACAACCCAGGGAGGATACGCAGTATTTT. As protein: CASTSPGQPREDTQYF.

This chain uses TRBV3-1 with TRBJ1-1, with a tentative D call TRBD1 (5 bases). The CDR3 extends over 18 amino acids. Trimming took 1 base from V and 1 from J, leaving 19 bases between them. The V gene's germline CDR1 is LGHDT and CDR2 YNNKEL (reference sequence). CDR3 DNA: TGTGCCAGCAGCCAAGGATTTCTTCAGGGACCGGGGAACACTGAAGCTTTCTTT. It translates to CASSQGFLQGPGNTEAFF.

V is TRBV27 and J is TRBJ2-1, with 7 bases aligning to TRBD1. The CDR3 runs 14 residues. Per the germline V gene, CDR1 is MNHEY and CDR2 is SMNVEV (reference sequence). The trim removed 6 bases at V and 6 bases at J, leaving 8 bases unmatched. This CDR3 is CASRKHRDSNEQFF. DNA for the CDR3: TGTGCCAGCAGAAAGCATAGGGACAGCAATGAGCAGTTCTTC.

This chain uses TRBV15 with TRBJ1-6, with 7 bases aligning to TRBD1. The CDR3 has 13 amino acids. J gave up 6 bases and V 7 bases, and 3 bases lay outside the gene matches. Germline CDR1 LNHNV, CDR2 YYDKDF (reference sequence). The CDR3 here is CATKTGTNSPLHF. The CDR3 coding sequence is TGTGCCACCAAGACAGGGACTAATTCACCCCTCCACTTT.

The sample holds many counts of this clonotype. The chain employs TRBV24-1 and TRBJ2-1; TRBD1 is a possible D gene (6 bases). Trimming took 6 bases from V and 1 from J, leaving 9 bases between them. Germline lookup yields CDR1 KGHDR and CDR2 SFDVKD. This CDR3 comprises 14 residues. The CDR3 sequence is CATSRGQSYNEQFF. The CDR3, as DNA: TGTGCCACCAGTCGGGGACAATCCTACAATGAGCAGTTCTTC.

The chain links TRBV12-3 or TRBV12-4 to TRBJ1-5, with 7 bases aligning to TRBD1. J gave up 9 bases and V 5 bases, and 4 bases lay outside the gene matches. The length of the CDR3 is 12 residues. The CDR3 nucleotides are TGTGCCAGCAGTCCCCAGGGGGGGCCCCAGCATTTT. It translates to CASSPQGGPQHF.

This clonotype turned up a few times. This sequence joins TRBV5-1 and TRBJ2-2, with TRBD1 identical over 9 bases. The V segment lost 4 bases and the J segment 8 bases; nucleotides outside the gene matches: 9. CDR1 is SGHRS and CDR2 is YFSETQ in the germline V gene. The CDR3 is 15 amino acids. Written as DNA, the CDR3 is TGCGCCAGCAGCGAGGGACAGGGATGGAGTGGGGAGCTGTTTTTT. It specifies CASSEGQGWSGELFF.

The sample holds a few counts of this clonotype. This chain links TRBV20-1 with TRBJ2-3; the match to TRBD2 covers 9 bases. Germline V gives CDR1 DFQATT, CDR2 SNEGSKA (reference sequence). Germline trimming cut 5 bases from V and 7 bases from J; bases unmatched to any gene: 7. This CDR3 region has 13 residues. The CDR3 DNA sequence: TGCAGTGCTGTAGGCGGGGGGGCAAATACGCAGTATTTT. Protein product: CSAVGGGANTQYF.